The rows below give T cell receptor beta chains drawn from one sample of a study of T cells after yellow fever vaccination. TCRdb reanalysed the 5' RACE reads using MiXCR and keeps one entry per CDR3 protein. The sample yields 110,000 to 150,000 distinct CDR3 sequences, about 6.2% seen once. The input for sequencing was CD4+ T cells sorted from PBMCs, taken 10 days after the yellow fever booster vaccination. These receptors came from a man aged 30 to 39 who received the YFV17D yellow fever vaccine. Each CDR3 is given with its conserved first and last residue. D genes are given only for firm matches. Not all rows give a size; the values are once, few, many and, for expanded clones, a class.

d_gene,j_gene,abundance,v_gene,CDR3nt,CDR3aa
NA,TRBJ1-5,few,TRBV7-2,TGTGCCAGCAGCTCTGGGCGGGGACAGCCCCAGCATTTT,CASSSGRGQPQHF
NA,TRBJ2-1,NA,TRBV7-2,TGTGCCAGCACCCCTTGGGAGGGGGCGAGCAATGAGCAGTTCTTC,CASTPWEGASNEQFF
NA,TRBJ2-1,many,TRBV29-1,TGCAGCGCCGGAGGGGGTTCGAATGAGCAGTTCTTC,CSAGGGSNEQFF
TRBD2,TRBJ2-7,few,TRBV20-1,TGCAGTGCTCGACTAGCGGGAGGCCGAAGCTCCTACGAGCAGTACTTC,CSARLAGGRSSYEQYF
TRBD1,TRBJ2-5,many,TRBV20-1,TGCAGTGCCTTGGACAGGGAAGAGACCCAGTACTTC,CSALDREETQYF
NA,TRBJ2-5,many,TRBV20-1,TGCAGTGCTCCCGTCGCGGGGTGGGAGACCCAGTACTTC,CSAPVAGWETQYF
NA,TRBJ2-3,many,TRBV10-3,TGTGCCATCAGTGGGGGGGTAGATACGCAGTATTTT,CAISGGVDTQYF
NA,TRBJ2-5,many,TRBV5-1,TGCGCCAGCAGCTTGGAAGCGGCTCAAGAGACCCAGTACTTC,CASSLEAAQETQYF
NA,TRBJ2-5,many,TRBV5-1,TGCGCCAGCAGCTTGACCGGGGCCCAAGAGACCCAGTACTTC,CASSLTGAQETQYF
NA,TRBJ2-5,many,TRBV7-2,TGTGCCAGCAATTCTCTCCCAGGGGCCACCTGTATATTC,CASNSLPGATCIF
NA,TRBJ1-2,few,TRBV19,TGTGCCAGTAGTATCGACAGGTTCTATGGCTACACCTTC,CASSIDRFYGYTF